Presented here are 4 T cell receptor beta chains from one specimen sequenced in a study of blood T cell repertoires in COVID-19. The table came from immunoSEQ multiplex PCR; TCRdb's copy has only in-frame clones and leaves some out. The table lists approximately 190,000 clones, approximately 84% of them singletons. Sequencing used peripheral blood. All receptors derive from a man older than 75 with acute or convalescent COVID-19.

The CDR3 sequence: CASSYSGSGPGGYTF. CDR3 sequence (DNA): TGTGCCAGCAGTTACTCTGGCAGCGGTCCGGGGGGCTACACCTTC. This sequence joins TRBV6-6 and TRBJ1-2; D not certain. CDR1 MNHNY and CDR2 SVGAGI come from the germline V gene (reference sequence). V lost 0 bases, J lost 8 bases, and 16 bases lay in between. The CDR3 consists of 15 residues.

This chain joins TRBV6-2 or TRBV6-3 and TRBJ2-7; D is perhaps TRBD2 (5 bases). Germline lookup yields CDR1 MNHEY and CDR2 SVGEGT. CDR3 length equals 13 residues. V was shortened by 3 bases and J by 3 bases, with 9 bases between the two germline ends. The CDR3 coding sequence is TGTGCCAGCAGTTATGACGGACTCTACGAGCAGTACGTC. Residues: CASSYDGLYEQYV.

This chain joins TRBV10-3 and TRBJ1-5; D is unclear. Germline lookup yields CDR1 ENHRY and CDR2 SYGVKD. The CDR3 length is 14 residues. Between the trimmed V and J ends, which lost 0 bases and 1 base, there was a span of 4 bases. CDR3 sequence: CAISESRSNQPQHF. DNA for the CDR3: TGTGCCATCAGTGAGTCGAGAAGCAATCAGCCCCAGCATTTT.

This rearrangement joins TRBV19 to TRBJ1-5, with 11 nucleotides matching TRBD1. V trimming: 4 bases; J trimming: 4 bases; junction bases outside the gene matches: 3. Germline V gene sequence: CDR1 LNHDA, CDR2 SQIVND (reference sequence). This CDR3 has 15 amino acids. The CDR3 is CASSRDRGFNQPQHF. The CDR3, as DNA: TGTGCCAGTAGTAGGGACAGGGGGTTTAATCAGCCCCAGCATTTT.